Below, 19 T cell receptor beta chains from the same sample are listed, as sequenced in a study of T-cell reconstitution after alpha-beta-depleted transplantation in children. Molecular barcoding with unique molecular identifiers was used for the TCRbeta library. TCRdb itself ran the PCR reads through MiXCR, one entry per CDR3 protein. Here the sample spans roughly 500,000 distinct CDR3 sequences, approximately 12% being singletons. Sequencing was performed on PBMCs from the stem cell graft donor, taken from the stem cell graft. These receptor sequences come from a human donor who donated a stem cell graft to a child with combined immunodeficiency.

This clonotype has ten or more counts. The chain links TRBV9 to TRBJ2-7, with D possibly matching TRBD1 (5 bases). Trimming removed 3 bases from V and 7 bases from J, with 11 bases in between. The V gene's germline CDR1 is SGDLS and CDR2 YYNGEE. The CDR3 consists of 12 residues. This CDR3 reads CASSDIRGEQYF. The CDR3 DNA follows: TGTGCCAGCAGCGACATTAGGGGTGAGCAGTACTTC.

This clonotype was found a few times. The chain carries TRBV7-2 and TRBJ2-3, with 7 bases identical to TRBD1. Germline CDR1 SGHTA, CDR2 FQGNSA. This CDR3 has 14 amino acids. V gave up 4 bases and J gave up 3 bases; unmatched junction bases: 4. CDR3 residues: CASSSNRGTDTQYF. CDR3 bases: TGTGCCAGCAGCTCAAACAGGGGAACAGATACGCAGTATTTT.

This clonotype occurred many times. The rearrangement uses TRBV20-1 and TRBJ2-2, with D uncertain. Trimming removed 0 bases from V and 1 base from J, with 6 bases in between. CDR1 and CDR2 (germline): DFQATT, SNEGSKA (reference sequence). This CDR3 has 14 amino acids. CDR3 region: CSARDLLNTGELFF. The CDR3 region has the DNA TGCAGTGCTAGAGATCTCCTGAACACCGGGGAGCTGTTTTTT.

This clonotype was counted ten times or more. This chain joins TRBV11-3 and TRBJ2-2; D may correspond to TRBD1 or TRBD2 (6 bases each). The V gene's germline CDR1 is SGHNT and CDR2 YENEEA. This CDR3 spans 16 amino acids. Deletions cut 5 bases from V and 6 bases from J, with 19 bases between. CDR3 in DNA: TGTGCCAGCAGCCCGAGGGGGGTGACAGTGCCCGGGGAGCTGTTTTTT. This encodes CASSPRGVTVPGELFF.

This clonotype was counted between two and nine times. The genes are TRBV27 and TRBJ2-7, with 13 bases lining up with TRBD2. Germline CDR1 reads MNHEY; CDR2 reads SMNVEV (reference sequence). The V gene end was trimmed by 7 bases and the J gene end by 1 base; junction bases not matched to a gene: 1. The CDR3 covers 14 residues. The CDR3 DNA reads as TGTGCCAGCATGACTAGCGGGAGGTCCTACGAGCAGTACTTC. Residues: CASMTSGRSYEQYF.

This clonotype was counted a few times. The genes are TRBV12-3 or TRBV12-4 and TRBJ2-5; no definite D call. CDR3 size: 13 residues. Trimming took off 5 bases at V and 4 bases at J, with 11 bases between the two ends. The DNA of the CDR3 is TGTGCCAGCAGTCAGACCAGACGAGAGACCCAGTACTTC. Encoded protein: CASSQTRRETQYF.

This clonotype was detected a few times. The J gene is TRBJ2-1, the V gene TRBV30, with 8 bases aligning to TRBD2. Germline CDR1 reads GTSNPN; CDR2 reads SVGIG (reference sequence). The CDR3 length is 13 residues. The J segment lost 6 bases and the V segment lost 4 bases, leaving 5 bases of the junction unmatched. CDR3: CAWTPGLVNEQFF. The CDR3 DNA reads as TGTGCCTGGACTCCGGGACTAGTCAATGAGCAGTTCTTC.

The table lists this clonotype with a few counts. A read error is possible here, since a much larger clone lies one base away. V gene TRBV7-9 combines with J gene TRBJ2-7; possibly TRBD1 for D (5 bases). Trimming pared 3 bases from V and 2 bases from J, leaving 8 bases between. CDR1 and CDR2 (germline): SEHNR, FQNEAQ (reference sequence). There are 13 residues in the CDR3. CDR3 region: CASSFAGTYEQYF. CDR3 sequence (DNA): TGTGCCAGCAGCTTTGCAGGGACCTACGAGCAGTACTTC.

This clonotype was observed many times. The rearrangement joins TRBV5-6 to TRBJ2-2; tentative D call: TRBD1 (7 bases). Germline-derived CDR1 and CDR2 are SGHDT and YYEEEE. The CDR3 is made up of 16 amino acids. V shed 0 bases and J shed 2 bases, with 11 bases lying between them. The CDR3 region has the DNA TGTGCCAGCAGCTTGGACAGGGGACTCAACACCGGGGAGCTGTTTTTT. Its protein product is CASSLDRGLNTGELFF.

This clonotype was seen a handful of times. The chain links TRBV20-1 to TRBJ1-1, with TRBD1 identical over 12 bases. CDR1 and CDR2 (germline): DFQATT, SNEGSKA (reference sequence). CDR3 length equals 16 residues. V was pared by 0 bases and J by 7 bases, with 9 bases of the junction left unmatched. In DNA form, the CDR3 reads TGCAGTGCTAGAGATCTCTACGGGACAGGGGGCGATGAAGCTTTCTTT. Residues: CSARDLYGTGGDEAFF.

This clonotype showed up many times. V and J are TRBV9 and TRBJ2-1; TRBD2 matches 10 bases. The CDR3 has 17 residues. Unmatched junction bases numbered 9, after V lost 0 bases and J lost 6 bases. Germline values: CDR1 SGDLS, CDR2 YYNGEE. CDR3 in amino acids: CASSVASLAGVRNEQFF. CDR3 in DNA: TGTGCCAGCAGCGTAGCTTCCCTAGCGGGGGTTCGCAATGAGCAGTTCTTC.

Of note for this clonotype: A read error is possible here, since a much larger clone lies one base away. V gene TRBV6-5 combines with J gene TRBJ2-1; D is uncertain. Per germline, CDR1 MNHEY and CDR2 SVGAGI. The V gene lost 0 bases and the J gene lost 9 bases, with 6 bases spanning the gap. The CDR3 consists of 12 residues. This CDR3 is CASSYSIGEQFF. The DNA of the CDR3 is TGTGCCAGCAGTTACTCGATCGGTGAGCAGTTCTTC.

This clonotype was counted ten times or more. The CDR3 loop reads CASAITETQYF. CDR3 bases: TGTGCCAGCGCGATTACGGAGACCCAGTACTTC. The V and J genes are TRBV12-3 or TRBV12-4 and TRBJ2-5; no firm D call. This CDR3 is 11 amino acids long. V was shortened by 8 bases and J by 5 bases, with 9 bases between the two germline ends.

This chain connects TRBV20-1 to TRBJ2-5; 11 bases map to TRBD2. Looked up from germline, CDR1 is DFQATT and CDR2 is SNEGSKA (reference sequence). This CDR3 comprises 15 residues. The J segment lost 4 bases and the V segment lost 3 bases, leaving 7 bases of the junction unmatched. The CDR3 loop reads CSASPASGRRETQYF. The CDR3 coding sequence is TGCAGTGCTAGCCCGGCTAGCGGGAGGCGAGAGACCCAGTACTTC.

The gene calls are TRBV7-9 and TRBJ2-1; the D is unclear. V lost 4 bases and J lost 0, with 13 bases in between. Germline V lookup: CDR1 SEHNR, CDR2 FQNEAQ (reference sequence). The CDR3 is 16 residues long. For the CDR3, the DNA is TGTGCCAGCAGCTCGAGAAAACAGAGCTCCTACAATGAGCAGTTCTTC. Amino acids: CASSSRKQSSYNEQFF.

V usage is TRBV12-3 or TRBV12-4 and J usage is TRBJ1-3, with no clear D. The CDR3 totals 14 residues. The V gene lost 10 bases and the J gene lost 0 bases, with 13 bases spanning the gap. CDR3 DNA: TGTGCCACCTCTTTAAGCCCCTCTGGAAACACCATATATTTT. It is translated as CATSLSPSGNTIYF.

This clonotype has at least ten counts. The chain joins TRBV12-3 or TRBV12-4 to TRBJ2-3; D not resolved. This CDR3 has 14 amino acids. The V end was cut by 3 bases, the J end by 1 base, with 8 bases between. CDR3 amino acids: CASSLGRRTDTQYF. The CDR3 DNA is TGTGCCAGCAGTTTGGGCAGACGCACAGATACGCAGTATTTT.

This clonotype has only a few counts. This chain links TRBV5-6 with TRBJ2-1, with D possibly TRBD2 on 5 matching bases. This CDR3 comprises 16 residues. With 5 bases removed from V and 5 bases from J, the gap between germline ends came to 20 bases. The V gene's germline CDR1 is SGHDT and CDR2 YYEEEE. The CDR3 spells CASSFGLAGRNNEQFF. For the CDR3, the DNA is TGTGCCAGCAGTTTCGGGCTAGCCGGTCGAAACAATGAGCAGTTCTTC.

The chain uses TRBV6-2 or TRBV6-3 and TRBJ2-1; no reliable D call. The CDR3 spans 17 residues. The V and J ends lost 0 bases and 3 bases respectively, with 15 bases between them. CDR1 MNHEY and CDR2 SVGEGT come from the germline V gene. CDR3 sequence: CASSYSIVRPDYNEQFF. Here the CDR3 DNA reads TGTGCCAGCAGTTACTCGATAGTGCGGCCCGACTACAATGAGCAGTTCTTC.